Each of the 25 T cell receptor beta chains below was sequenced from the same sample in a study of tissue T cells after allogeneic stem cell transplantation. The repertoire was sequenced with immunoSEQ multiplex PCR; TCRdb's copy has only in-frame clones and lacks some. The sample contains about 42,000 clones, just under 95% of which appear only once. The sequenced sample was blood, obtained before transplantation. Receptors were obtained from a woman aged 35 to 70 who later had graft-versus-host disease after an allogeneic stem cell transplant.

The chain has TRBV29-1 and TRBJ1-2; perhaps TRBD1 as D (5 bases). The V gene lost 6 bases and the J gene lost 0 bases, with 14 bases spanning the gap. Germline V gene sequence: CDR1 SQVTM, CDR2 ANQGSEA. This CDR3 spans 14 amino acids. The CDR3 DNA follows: TGCAGCGTAATCCACCGGGACCCTAACTATGGCTACACCTTC. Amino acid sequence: CSVIHRDPNYGYTF.

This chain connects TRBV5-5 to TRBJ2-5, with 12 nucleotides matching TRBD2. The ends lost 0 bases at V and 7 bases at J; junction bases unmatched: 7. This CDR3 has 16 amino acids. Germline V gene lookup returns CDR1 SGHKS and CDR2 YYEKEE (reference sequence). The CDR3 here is CASSLVGLAGTGTQYF. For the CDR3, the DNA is TGTGCCAGCAGCTTGGTAGGACTAGCGGGGACGGGGACCCAGTACTTC.

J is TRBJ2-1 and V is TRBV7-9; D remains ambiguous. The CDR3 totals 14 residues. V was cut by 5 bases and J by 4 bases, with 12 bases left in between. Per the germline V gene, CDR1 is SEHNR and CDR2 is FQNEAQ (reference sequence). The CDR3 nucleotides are TGTGCCAGCAGCCCCGGAGCGTCATACAATGAGCAGTTCTTC. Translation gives CASSPGASYNEQFF.

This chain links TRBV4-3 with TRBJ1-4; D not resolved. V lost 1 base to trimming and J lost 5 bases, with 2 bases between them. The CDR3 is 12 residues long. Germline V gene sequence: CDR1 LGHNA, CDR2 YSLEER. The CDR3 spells CASSQVNEKLFF. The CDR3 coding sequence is TGCGCCAGCAGCCAAGTAAATGAAAAACTGTTTTTT.

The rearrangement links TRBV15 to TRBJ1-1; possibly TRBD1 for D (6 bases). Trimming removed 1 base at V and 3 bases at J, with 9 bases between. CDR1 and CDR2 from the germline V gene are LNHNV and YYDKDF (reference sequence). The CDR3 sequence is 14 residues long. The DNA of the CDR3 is TGTGCCACCAGCAGAGGGGGGCGGGACACTGAAGCTTTCTTT. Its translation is CATSRGGRDTEAFF. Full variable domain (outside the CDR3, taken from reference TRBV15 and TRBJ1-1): DAMVIQNPRYQVTQFGKPVTLSCSQTLNHNVMYWYQQKSSQAPKLLFHYYDKDFNNEADTPDNFQSRRPNTSFCFLDIRSPGLGDTAMYLCATSRGGRDTEAFFGQGTRLTVV.

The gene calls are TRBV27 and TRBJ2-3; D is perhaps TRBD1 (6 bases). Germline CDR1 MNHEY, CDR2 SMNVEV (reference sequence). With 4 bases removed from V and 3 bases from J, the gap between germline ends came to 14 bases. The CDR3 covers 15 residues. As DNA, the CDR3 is TGTGCCAGCAGTTCGGTGGCAGGGGTGACAGATACGCAGTATTTT. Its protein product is CASSSVAGVTDTQYF.

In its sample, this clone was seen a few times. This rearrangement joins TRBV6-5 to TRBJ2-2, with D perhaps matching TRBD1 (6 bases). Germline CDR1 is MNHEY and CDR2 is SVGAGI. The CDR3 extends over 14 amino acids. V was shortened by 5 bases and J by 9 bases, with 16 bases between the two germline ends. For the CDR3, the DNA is TGTGCCAGCAGTCGCACACAGGGTCAACGGGAGCTGTTTTTT. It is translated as CASSRTQGQRELFF.

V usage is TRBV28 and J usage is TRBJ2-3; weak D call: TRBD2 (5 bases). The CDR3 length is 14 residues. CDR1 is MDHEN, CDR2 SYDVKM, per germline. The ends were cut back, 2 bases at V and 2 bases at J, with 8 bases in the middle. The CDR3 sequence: CASSLVGNTDTQYF. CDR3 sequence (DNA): TGTGCCAGCAGTTTAGTCGGGAACACAGATACGCAGTATTTT.

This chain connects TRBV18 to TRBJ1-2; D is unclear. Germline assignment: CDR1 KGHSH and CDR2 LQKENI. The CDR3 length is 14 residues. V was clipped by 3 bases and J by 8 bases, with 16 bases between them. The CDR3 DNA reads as TGTGCCAGCTCACCCGCGAATATGAAAAAAGGCTACACCTTC. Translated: CASSPANMKKGYTF.

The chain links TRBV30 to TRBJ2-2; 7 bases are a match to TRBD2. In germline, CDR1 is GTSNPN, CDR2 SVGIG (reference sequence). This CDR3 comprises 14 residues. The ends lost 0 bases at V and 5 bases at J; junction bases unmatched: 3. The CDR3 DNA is TGTGCCTGGAGTGTACAAGCGGGGACCGGGGAGCTGTTTTTT. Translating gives CAWSVQAGTGELFF.

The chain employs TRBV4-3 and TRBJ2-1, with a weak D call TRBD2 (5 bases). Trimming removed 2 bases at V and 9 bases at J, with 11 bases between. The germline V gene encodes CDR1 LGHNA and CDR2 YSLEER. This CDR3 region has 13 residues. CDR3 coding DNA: TGCGCCAGCAGCCAACCAGGACTCGCTGAGCAGTTCTTC. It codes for CASSQPGLAEQFF.

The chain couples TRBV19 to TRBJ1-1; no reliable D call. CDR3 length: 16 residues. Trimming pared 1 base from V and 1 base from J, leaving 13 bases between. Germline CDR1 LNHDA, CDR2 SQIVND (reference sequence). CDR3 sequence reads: CASSIGPQIRNTEAFF. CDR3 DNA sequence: TGTGCCAGTAGTATAGGACCCCAAATACGGAACACTGAAGCTTTCTTT.

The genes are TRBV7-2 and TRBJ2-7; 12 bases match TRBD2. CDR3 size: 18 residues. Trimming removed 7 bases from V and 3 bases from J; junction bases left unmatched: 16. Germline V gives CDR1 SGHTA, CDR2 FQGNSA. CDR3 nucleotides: TGTGCCAGCACCCGTAAAGGGCTAGCGGGAGGGCTAGGCTACGAGCAGTACTTC. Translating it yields CASTRKGLAGGLGYEQYF. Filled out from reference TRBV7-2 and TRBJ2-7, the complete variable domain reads GAGVSQSPSNKVTEKGKDVELRCDPISGHTALYWYRQSLGQGLEFLIYFQGNSAPDKSGLPSDRFSAERTGGSVSTLTIQRTQQEDSAVYLCASTRKGLAGGLGYEQYFGPGTRLTVT.

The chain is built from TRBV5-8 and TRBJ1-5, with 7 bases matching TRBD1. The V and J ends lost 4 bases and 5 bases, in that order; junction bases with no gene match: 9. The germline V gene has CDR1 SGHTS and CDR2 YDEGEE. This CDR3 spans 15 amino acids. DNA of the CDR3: TGTGCCAGCAGCACCGGGACAGTGGGTTATCAGCCCCAGCATTTT. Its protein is CASSTGTVGYQPQHF.

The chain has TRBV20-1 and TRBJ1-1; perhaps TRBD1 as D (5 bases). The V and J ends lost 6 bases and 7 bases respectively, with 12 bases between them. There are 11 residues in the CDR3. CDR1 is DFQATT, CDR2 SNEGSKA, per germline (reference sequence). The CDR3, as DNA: TGCAGTGCCGACAGAACAGGTGAAGCTTTCTTT. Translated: CSADRTGEAFF.

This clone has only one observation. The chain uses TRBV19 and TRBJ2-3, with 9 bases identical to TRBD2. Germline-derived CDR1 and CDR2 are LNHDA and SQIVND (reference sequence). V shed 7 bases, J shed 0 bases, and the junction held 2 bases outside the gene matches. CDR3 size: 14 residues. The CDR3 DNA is TGTGCCAGTAAGCTAGCGGGAAGCACAGATACGCAGTATTTT. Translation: CASKLAGSTDTQYF.

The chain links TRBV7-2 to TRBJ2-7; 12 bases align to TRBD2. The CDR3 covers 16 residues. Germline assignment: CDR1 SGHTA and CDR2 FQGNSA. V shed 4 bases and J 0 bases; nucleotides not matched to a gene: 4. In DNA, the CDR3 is TGTGCCAGCAGCTACGGACTAGCGGGAATCTCCTACGAGCAGTACTTC. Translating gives CASSYGLAGISYEQYF.

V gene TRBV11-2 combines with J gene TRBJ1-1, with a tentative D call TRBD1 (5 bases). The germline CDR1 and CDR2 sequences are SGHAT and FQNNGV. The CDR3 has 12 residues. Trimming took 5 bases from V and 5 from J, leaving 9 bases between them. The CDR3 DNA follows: TGTGCCAGCAGCCCCAGGGTTACTGAAGCTTTCTTT. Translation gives CASSPRVTEAFF.

CDR3 region: CALTRGTGNTIYF. CDR3 DNA sequence: TGTGCCTTGACCCGGGGCACAGGAAACACCATATATTTT. This chain links TRBV30 with TRBJ1-3, with D possibly matching TRBD1 (5 bases). This CDR3 is built from 13 residues. V lost 7 bases, J lost 4 bases, and 14 bases lay in between. The germline gives CDR1 GTSNPN, CDR2 SVGIG (reference sequence).

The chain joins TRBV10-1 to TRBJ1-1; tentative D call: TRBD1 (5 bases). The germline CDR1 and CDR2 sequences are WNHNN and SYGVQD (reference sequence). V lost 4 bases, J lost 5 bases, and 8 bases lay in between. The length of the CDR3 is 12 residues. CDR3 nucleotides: TGCGCCAGCAGTGTACCAGGGACTGAAGCTTTCTTT. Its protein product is CASSVPGTEAFF.

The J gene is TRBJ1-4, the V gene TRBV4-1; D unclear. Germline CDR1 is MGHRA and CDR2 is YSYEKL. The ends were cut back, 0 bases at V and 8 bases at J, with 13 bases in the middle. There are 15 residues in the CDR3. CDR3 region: CASSQEVTRREKLFF. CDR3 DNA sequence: TGCGCCAGCAGCCAAGAGGTGACACGGCGGGAAAAACTGTTTTTT.

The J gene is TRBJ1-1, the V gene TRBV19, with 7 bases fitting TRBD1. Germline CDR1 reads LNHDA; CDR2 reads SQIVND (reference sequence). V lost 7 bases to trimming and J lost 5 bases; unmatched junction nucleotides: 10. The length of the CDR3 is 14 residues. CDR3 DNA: TGTGCCAGTACCCAACAGGGGTTATGGACTGAAGCTTTCTTT. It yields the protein CASTQQGLWTEAFF.

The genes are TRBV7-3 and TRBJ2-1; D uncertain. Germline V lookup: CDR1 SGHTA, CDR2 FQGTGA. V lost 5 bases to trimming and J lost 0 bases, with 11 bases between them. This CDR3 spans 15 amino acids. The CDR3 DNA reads TGTGCCAGCAGCCAACTACATGGCTCCTACAATGAGCAGTTCTTC. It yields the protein CASSQLHGSYNEQFF.

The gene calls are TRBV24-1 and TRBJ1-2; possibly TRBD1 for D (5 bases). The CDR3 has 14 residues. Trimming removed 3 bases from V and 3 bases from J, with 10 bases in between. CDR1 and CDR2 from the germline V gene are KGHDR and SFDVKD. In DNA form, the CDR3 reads TGTGCCACCAGTGATGGGGGACGCTACTATGGCTACACCTTC. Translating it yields CATSDGGRYYGYTF.

The CDR3 here is CASSQLNEPGEQYF. In DNA form, the CDR3 reads TGTGCCAGCAGCCAATTAAACGAACCGGGGGAGCAGTACTTC. This chain connects TRBV7-2 to TRBJ2-7; possible D gene TRBD2, 5 bases. The V end lost 5 bases, the J end lost 7 bases, and 18 bases lay between the germline ends. Per germline, CDR1 SGHTA and CDR2 FQGNSA. The CDR3 sequence is 14 residues long.